The 25 T cell receptor beta chains reported below all come from one sample, sequenced in a study of blood T cells in healthy people across ages. A second PCR of 7 to 11 cycles used a sample-barcoded 5' primer and a J-beta primer mix. TCRdb re-called the 5' RACE reads through MiXCR, storing one row per CDR3 protein. Of 750,000 to 950,000 distinct CDR3 sequences detected, about 53% appear once; the ten largest clones hold about two fifths. Sequenced: blood. These receptor sequences come from a man older than 75 in good health.

This clonotype was observed once. The CDR3 region is CASSYGTGKTQYF. CDR3 in DNA: TGTGCCAGCAGTTACGGGACAGGGAAGACCCAGTACTTC. The chain employs TRBV28 and TRBJ2-5; 9 nucleotides agree with TRBD1. Looked up from germline, CDR1 is MDHEN and CDR2 is SYDVKM. Trimming at V came to 4 bases and at J to 6 bases, leaving 3 bases not matched to a gene. CDR3 length: 13 amino acids. Using reference TRBV28 and TRBJ2-5 for the parts outside the CDR3, the full variable domain is DVKVTQSSRYLVKRTGEKVFLECVQDMDHENMFWYRQDPGLGLRLIYFSYDVKMKEKGDIPEGYSVSREKKERFSLILESASTNQTSMYLCASSYGTGKTQYFGPGTRLLVL.

The gene calls are TRBV5-1 and TRBJ1-2, with D tentatively TRBD1 (5 bases). The CDR3 contains 12 residues. Germline V gene data show CDR1 as SGHRS and CDR2 as YFSETQ. The V and J ends lost 0 bases and 12 bases respectively, with 12 bases between them. The CDR3 loop is CASSLDDSLDTF. The CDR3 DNA reads TGCGCCAGCAGCTTGGATGACAGCCTGGACACCTTC.

V usage is TRBV6-2 or TRBV6-3 and J usage is TRBJ2-5; D is unclear. The CDR3 sequence is 13 residues long. V was cut by 6 bases and J by 0 bases, with 8 bases left in between. Germline CDR1 and CDR2: MNHEY and SVGEGT. CDR3 sequence: CASRTTNQETQYF. CDR3 nucleotides: TGTGCCAGCAGAACAACGAACCAAGAGACCCAGTACTTC.

This sequence joins TRBV5-6 and TRBJ2-1, with 12 bases that match TRBD2. CDR3 size: 18 residues. The germline V gene has CDR1 SGHDT and CDR2 YYEEEE. V gave up 4 bases and J gave up 6 bases; unmatched junction bases: 14. CDR3 residues: CASSPQILRLAGANEQFF. CDR3 DNA sequence: TGTGCCAGCAGCCCCCAAATCTTGCGACTAGCGGGAGCCAATGAGCAGTTCTTC.

This clonotype appeared a few times. This chain uses TRBV29-1 with TRBJ2-3; D might be TRBD1 (6 bases). This CDR3 region has 14 residues. The germline V and J ends were trimmed by 4 bases and 0 bases, with 11 bases remaining between them. Germline V CDR1 and CDR2: SQVTM, ANQGSEA. For the CDR3, the DNA is TGCAGCGTTGTTCGGACAGCTAGCACAGATACGCAGTATTTT. This gives the protein CSVVRTASTDTQYF.

V gene TRBV12-3 or TRBV12-4 combines with J gene TRBJ2-3; 12 bases match TRBD2. CDR3 length equals 15 residues. Losses at the gene ends were 6 bases for V and 4 bases for J; bases not matched to a gene: 5. Written as DNA, the CDR3 is TGTGCCAGCAGCCTAACTAGCGGGAGGCCAGATACGCAGTATTTT. This gives the protein CASSLTSGRPDTQYF.

The chain joins TRBV5-6 to TRBJ2-7; D is undetermined. V was clipped by 2 bases and J by 0 bases, with 12 bases between them. The germline V gene encodes CDR1 SGHDT and CDR2 YYEEEE. The CDR3 sequence is 15 residues long. DNA of the CDR3: TGTGCCAGCAGCTTCCCGAGCGCGAGCTCCTACGAGCAGTACTTC. Its translation is CASSFPSASSYEQYF. The variable domain in full, completed from reference TRBV5-6 and TRBJ2-7, reads DAGVTQSPTHLIKTRGQQVTLRCSPKSGHDTVSWYQQALGQGPQFIFQYYEEEERQRGNFPDRFSGHQFPNYSSELNVNALLLGDSALYLCASSFPSASSYEQYFGPGTRLTVT.

The chain couples TRBV4-1 to TRBJ2-4, with 9 bases aligning to TRBD2. The junction had 4 bases not matched to a gene; V was cut back by 4 bases and J by 0 bases. Germline CDR1 MGHRA, CDR2 YSYEKL. CDR3 length: 16 residues. CDR3 in DNA: TGCGCCAGCAGCCGTTCGACTAGCGGAGCCAAAAACATTCAGTACTTC. Protein product: CASSRSTSGAKNIQYF.

The gene calls are TRBV10-2 and TRBJ2-4; D uncertain. Germline V gives CDR1 WSHSY, CDR2 SAAADI. This CDR3 contains 16 residues. Trimming shortened V by 2 bases and J by 2 bases, and 13 bases separated the two germline ends. As DNA, the CDR3 is TGCGCCAGCAGTGAGCTTTATAGCCCGACCAAAAACATTCAGTACTTC. Protein: CASSELYSPTKNIQYF.

This clonotype was seen a handful of times. The J gene is TRBJ2-4, the V gene TRBV10-3, with no clear D. The CDR3 runs to 14 residues. CDR1 and CDR2 from the germline V gene are ENHRY and SYGVKD. The V gene lost 3 bases and the J gene lost 4 bases, with 10 bases spanning the gap. The CDR3 sequence: CAISDVAVKNIQYF. In DNA, the CDR3 is TGTGCCATCAGTGATGTGGCGGTTAAAAACATTCAGTACTTC.

The chain has TRBV24-1 and TRBJ2-3; D could derive from TRBD1 or TRBD2 (5 bases each). The CDR3 consists of 15 residues. Trimming pared 2 bases from V and 1 base from J, leaving 9 bases between. Germline V gives CDR1 KGHDR, CDR2 SFDVKD. The CDR3 bases are TGTGCCACCAGTGATTGGGGGTACGGCACAGATACGCAGTATTTT. Its protein product is CATSDWGYGTDTQYF.

This clonotype has a handful of counts. This chain connects TRBV7-2 to TRBJ2-5, with D hard to call. Gene TRBJ2-7 matches the end of the DNA better, so the J call may be wrong. Germline values: CDR1 SGHTA, CDR2 FQGNSA. This CDR3 is 14 amino acids long. The CDR3 spells CASSSRLDSSEQYF. In DNA form, the CDR3 reads TGTGCCAGCAGCAGTCGGCTAGATTCTAGCGAGCAGTACTTC.

This clonotype was counted only a few times. The chain recombines TRBV20-1 with TRBJ2-5; D is uncertain. Between the trimmed V and J ends, which lost 2 bases and 1 base, there was a span of 8 bases. Per the germline V gene, CDR1 is DFQATT and CDR2 is SNEGSKA (reference sequence). The CDR3 sequence is 13 residues long. DNA for the CDR3: TGCAGTGCTAGACTCGACTCCCAAGAGACCCAGTACTTC. The encoded protein is CSARLDSQETQYF.

V gene TRBV21-1 combines with J gene TRBJ2-1; the D call TRBD2 from the table was never checked on the DNA. TRBV21-1 has pseudogene status. The CDR3 has 16 amino acids. CDR3 DNA sequence: TGTGCCAGCAGCCTACTCGAGACTAGCGGGAACAATGAGCAGTTCTTC. Protein: CASSLLETSGNNEQFF.

A few counts support this clonotype. V is TRBV7-2 and J is TRBJ2-5; possible D gene TRBD2, 6 bases. The CDR3 totals 14 residues. From germline, CDR1 is SGHTA and CDR2 FQGNSA. The V end was cut by 5 bases, the J end by 4 bases, with 14 bases between. The CDR3 region is CASSAKGGLETQYF. CDR3 nucleotides: TGTGCCAGCAGCGCAAAGGGAGGTCTAGAGACCCAGTACTTC.

The CDR3 DNA reads as TGTGCCAGCAGCCGGGACTTGGGGGGCGAGACCCAGTACTTC. The encoded protein is CASSRDLGGETQYF. The chain couples TRBV14 to TRBJ2-5; D may correspond to TRBD1 or TRBD2 (6 bases each). Germline-derived CDR1 and CDR2 are SGHDN and FVKESK. This CDR3 has 14 residues. Deletions cut 4 bases from V and 5 bases from J, with 14 bases between.

This clonotype was seen more than once but under ten times. The rearrangement links TRBV7-2 to TRBJ2-1, with 9 bases matching TRBD2. Germline V gene data show CDR1 as SGHTA and CDR2 as FQGNSA. The CDR3 is made up of 19 amino acids. Losses at the gene ends were 1 base for V and 0 bases for J; bases not matched to a gene: 10. CDR3 loop: CASSLDVAASGASYNEQFF. For the CDR3, the DNA is TGTGCCAGCAGCTTAGATGTGGCTGCTAGCGGGGCCTCCTACAATGAGCAGTTCTTC.

The sample holds a few counts of this clonotype. V and J are TRBV18 and TRBJ2-4, with D possibly being TRBD1 or TRBD2 (5 bases each). Per germline, CDR1 KGHSH and CDR2 LQKENI. V lost 3 bases and J lost 0, with 9 bases in between. The CDR3 covers 15 residues. The CDR3 spells CASSPGELAKNIQYF. CDR3 in DNA: TGTGCCAGCTCACCGGGGGAATTAGCCAAAAACATTCAGTACTTC.

This clonotype was seen only a few times. The rearrangement joins TRBV9 to TRBJ1-1; D gene unclear. CDR1 SGDLS and CDR2 YYNGEE come from the germline V gene. The CDR3 contains 15 residues. V was trimmed by 3 bases and J by 0 bases, leaving 12 bases between them. CDR3 coding DNA: TGTGCCAGCAGCGGTGGAGGACGGATGAACACTGAAGCTTTCTTT. Translated, it gives CASSGGGRMNTEAFF.

This clonotype has a handful of counts. The chain has TRBV20-1 and TRBJ1-5, with 8 nucleotides matching TRBD1. Germline V gene sequence: CDR1 DFQATT, CDR2 SNEGSKA (reference sequence). The CDR3 covers 13 residues. Unmatched junction bases numbered 8, after V lost 6 bases and J lost 7 bases. The CDR3 protein is CSASTGGLQPQHF. The CDR3 DNA follows: TGCAGTGCAAGTACAGGGGGTTTACAGCCCCAGCATTTT.

The rearrangement links TRBV3-1 to TRBJ2-7; the D is unclear. Trimming cost V 1 base and J 1 base, with 11 bases left between them. The germline V gene encodes CDR1 LGHDT and CDR2 YNNKEL (reference sequence). The CDR3 sequence is 15 residues long. DNA of the CDR3: TGTGCCAGCAGCCAAGCGGACGGAAGGTCCTACGAGCAGTACTTC. Translation gives CASSQADGRSYEQYF.

The rearrangement uses TRBV3-1 and TRBJ2-7; D uncertain. CDR3 length: 13 residues. Germline-derived CDR1 and CDR2 are LGHDT and YNNKEL (reference sequence). V lost 4 bases to trimming and J lost 9 bases, with 16 bases between them. DNA for the CDR3: TGTGCCAGCAGCCCCGCGGCAGCTTCGGTGCAGTACTTC. It specifies CASSPAAASVQYF.

This chain joins TRBV7-2 and TRBJ1-1, with TRBD1 as a possible D gene (5 bases). The CDR3 runs to 16 residues. Germline V gene data show CDR1 as SGHTA and CDR2 as FQGNSA. Trimming took 4 bases from V and 3 from J, leaving 18 bases between them. DNA for the CDR3: TGTGCCAGCAGCTCCCAGGGAAGGGGCGGGTACACTGAAGCTTTCTTT. Translating gives CASSSQGRGGYTEAFF.

CDR3 in amino acids: CASRGQGASYEQYF. In nucleotides, the CDR3 is TGTGCCAGCAGGGGACAGGGGGCCTCCTACGAGCAGTACTTC. V is TRBV6-5 and J is TRBJ2-7; 12 bases are a match to TRBD1. The CDR3 contains 14 residues. Germline assignment: CDR1 MNHEY and CDR2 SVGAGI. Germline trimming cut 6 bases from V and 0 bases from J; bases unmatched to any gene: 0.

The chain uses TRBV20-1 and TRBJ2-5; D might be TRBD1 or TRBD2, each matching 6 bases. Germline CDR1 and CDR2: DFQATT and SNEGSKA (reference sequence). The CDR3 consists of 14 residues. V lost 0 bases, J lost 11 bases, and 19 bases lay in between. The CDR3 loop is CSARDPGGPYEQYF. In DNA form, the CDR3 reads TGCAGTGCTAGAGATCCCGGGGGCCCCTATGAGCAGTACTTC.